The 4 T cell receptor beta chains below all came from one sample that was sequenced in a study of cytomegalovirus exposure and HLA in healthy donors (dated by TCRdb to about 2017). The library was built by means of the immunoSEQ multiplex PCR assay. TCRdb limited this immuneACCESS table to in-frame rearrangements with V and J called. A share of clones is missing; checked studies link under half to unresolved V genes, and the rest is unexplained. Counted in this sample were some 170,000 clones; around nine tenths of them appeared once. The top ten constitute approximately 2.5% of the sample. Material for sequencing was PBMCs. The receptors stem from a man aged 18-30 years in good health and CMV-seropositive.

This chain links TRBV19 with TRBJ2-7; 10 nucleotides match TRBD1. Germline V gene lookup returns CDR1 LNHDA and CDR2 SQIVND (reference sequence). This CDR3 spans 15 amino acids. V lost 4 bases, J lost 3 bases, and 6 bases stayed unmatched. The chain's CDR3 is CASSKSDRGSYEQYF. In nucleotides, the CDR3 is TGTGCCAGTAGTAAATCGGACAGGGGGAGCTACGAGCAGTACTTC. The full variable domain, completed using reference TRBV19 and TRBJ2-7, is DGGITQSPKYLFRKEGQNVTLSCEQNLNHDAMYWYRQDPGQGLRLIYYSQIVNDFQKGDIAEGYSVSREKKESFPLTVTSAQKNPTAFYLCASSKSDRGSYEQYFGPGTRLTVT.

This clone has just one count. The rearrangement links TRBV19 to TRBJ1-1, with a possible D match to TRBD1 (5 bases). Germline V gives CDR1 LNHDA, CDR2 SQIVND (reference sequence). Trimming removed 5 bases at V and 1 base at J, with 14 bases between. CDR3 size: 15 residues. The CDR3 DNA follows: TGTGCCAGTAGTCACAGGTCGAGGACGAACACTGAAGCTTTCTTT. It encodes CASSHRSRTNTEAFF.

Points on this clone: The sample contains more than one DNA sequence encoding this CDR3. As DNA, the CDR3 is TGTGCCAGCAGCTTGGGGACAGGCGACACTGAAGCTTTCTTT. Translating it yields CASSLGTGDTEAFF. The V and J genes are TRBV5-6 and TRBJ1-1, with 7 bases lining up with TRBD1. V was pared by 0 bases and J by 3 bases, with 2 bases of the junction left unmatched. Germline CDR1 and CDR2: SGHDT and YYEEEE. The CDR3 length is 14 residues.

The rearrangement uses TRBV19 and TRBJ2-2; 13 nucleotides line up with TRBD2. This CDR3 region has 18 residues. Germline V gives CDR1 LNHDA, CDR2 SQIVND (reference sequence). V was pared by 10 bases and J by 6 bases, with 17 bases of the junction left unmatched. Written as DNA, the CDR3 is TGTGCCACCAAGAAGGGGACTAGCGGGATGCAGTGGGCCGGGGAGCTGTTTTTT. Protein sequence: CATKKGTSGMQWAGELFF.